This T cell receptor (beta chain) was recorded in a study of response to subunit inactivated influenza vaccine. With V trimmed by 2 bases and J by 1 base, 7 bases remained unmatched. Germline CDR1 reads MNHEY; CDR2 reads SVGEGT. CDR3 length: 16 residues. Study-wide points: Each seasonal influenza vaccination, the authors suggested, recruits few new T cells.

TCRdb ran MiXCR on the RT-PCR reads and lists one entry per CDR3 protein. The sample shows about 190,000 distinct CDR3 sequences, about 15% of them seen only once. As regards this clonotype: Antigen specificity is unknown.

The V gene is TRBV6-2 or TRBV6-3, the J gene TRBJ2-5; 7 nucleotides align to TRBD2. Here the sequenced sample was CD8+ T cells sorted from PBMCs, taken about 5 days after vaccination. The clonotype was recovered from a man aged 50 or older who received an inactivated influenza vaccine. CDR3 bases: TGTGCCAGCAGTTACGTGACTAGCCAGTCCCAAGAGACCCAGTACTTC. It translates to CASSYVTSQSQETQYF.